The clone carrying this T cell receptor beta chain was detected a few times. Its matching antigen is unknown. One entry per CDR3 protein, called by TCRdb with MiXCR from the reads. The sample holds 350,000 to 450,000 distinct CDR3 sequences, roughly 20% seen once. The entry originates in a study of T cell repertoires in cytomegalovirus infection. Study at large: CMV infection plus the matching HLA type was flagged by public TCR beta signatures. Whole-study findings and limits: Identification of carriers of CMV plus the relevant HLA was performed using cumulative public TCR beta family frequency. Dominant in the ex vivo response were TCR beta clonotypes restricted by HLA-C and specific for CMV.

Trimming took 2 bases from V and 6 from J; bases not matched to a gene: 6. The germline CDR1 and CDR2 sequences are SNHLY and FYNNEI. This CDR3 has 15 amino acids. The chain combines TRBV2 with TRBJ2-3, with 9 positions matching TRBD2. The receptor was derived from a human donor in good health (CMV status not recorded). Some clones in this sample may be carry-over from other donors' samples. Material for sequencing was PBMCs. The CDR3 DNA is TGTGCCAGCAGTGAACTAGCGGGATTATGGGATACGCAGTATTTT. This translates into CASSELAGLWDTQYF.